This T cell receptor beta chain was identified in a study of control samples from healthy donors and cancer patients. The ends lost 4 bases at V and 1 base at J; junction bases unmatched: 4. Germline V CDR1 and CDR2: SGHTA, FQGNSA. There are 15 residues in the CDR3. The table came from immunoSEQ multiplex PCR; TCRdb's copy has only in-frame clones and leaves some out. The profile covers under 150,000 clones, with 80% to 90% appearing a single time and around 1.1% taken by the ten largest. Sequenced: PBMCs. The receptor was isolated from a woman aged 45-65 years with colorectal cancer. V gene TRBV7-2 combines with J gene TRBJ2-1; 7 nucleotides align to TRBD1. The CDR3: CASSWGQLSYNEQFF. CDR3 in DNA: TGTGCCAGCAGCTGGGGACAGCTATCCTACAATGAGCAGTTCTTC.